This T cell receptor (beta chain) originates from a study of response to subunit inactivated influenza vaccine. General study findings and limits: Each seasonal flu vaccination may recruit only limited new T cells, authors suggested.

This clonotype appeared a few times. The antigen is not known. MiXCR was run by TCRdb on the RT-PCR reads, yielding one entry per CDR3 protein. The sample shows 450,000 to 500,000 distinct CDR3 sequences, 9.5% to 13% of them seen only once. The clonotype comes from a man over 45 who received an inactivated influenza vaccine. The specimen comprised PBMCs from blood, sampled more than 35 days after vaccination.

The CDR3 coding sequence is TGTGCCACCAGCAGAACCCGACAGGGTCAAGAGACCCAGTACTTC. It translates to CATSRTRQGQETQYF. This chain connects TRBV15 to TRBJ2-5, with 7 bases identical to TRBD1. From germline, CDR1 is LNHNV and CDR2 YYDKDF (reference sequence). CDR3 length equals 15 residues. After removal of 2 bases from V and 2 bases from J, the junction contained 5 bases not matched to a gene.